This T cell receptor beta chain was identified during a study of blood T cell repertoires in COVID-19. Germline V gene sequence: CDR1 WSHSY, CDR2 SAAADI. CDR3 length: 17 residues. The V segment lost 0 bases and the J segment 0 bases; nucleotides outside the gene matches: 5. In the original workflow: The authors estimated nucleated cell counts from reference gene primer amplification. Generated by immunoSEQ multiplex PCR, the TCRdb table keeps only in-frame clones and is missing some. V and J calls plus clone size are reproduced from that table; the DNA served to infer D and trimming. The repertoire has about 140,000 clones, around 84% of them found once; the top ten carry 7% to 10%.

This chain joins TRBV10-2 and TRBJ2-1, with TRBD1 matching 7 bases. What was sequenced was peripheral blood. The origin of this receptor is a woman aged 60 to 75 with acute or convalescent COVID-19. CDR3 sequence (DNA): TGCGCCAGCAGTGAGTCGACAGGGCCTATCTCCTACAATGAGCAGTTCTTC. This translates into CASSESTGPISYNEQFF.